This T cell receptor beta chain was sequenced for a study of blood T cell repertoires in COVID-19. Study details: T cells, B-cell-depleted T cells, or PBMCs supplied cDNA or gDNA.

The Seattle site enrolled patients during active infection and followed them longitudinally. TCRdb's copy holds only in-frame clones and misses some; the assay was immunoSEQ multiplex PCR. The repertoire consists of hundreds of thousands of clones, with around 92% occurring once and the leading ten covering about 2.9%. With V trimmed by 2 bases and J by 3 bases, 8 bases remained unmatched. Germline CDR1 and CDR2: SGDLS and YYNGEE. The CDR3 runs 16 residues. Sequenced: peripheral blood. The genes are TRBV9 and TRBJ2-7; TRBD1 matches at 10 bases. This sequence originates from a woman aged 25 to 39 with COVID-19, enrolled during active disease. This chain's CDR3 is CASSVFRRTGGYEQYV. In nucleotides, the CDR3 is TGTGCCAGCAGCGTTTTCCGCCGGACAGGGGGCTACGAGCAGTACGTC.